One T cell receptor (beta chain) is described in this entry. This clonotype showed up many times. This clone's antigen is unknown. Base quality data are lacking; no much larger clone is found one base away. The library came from multiplex PCR. The listed sequencing device is Illumina HiSeq 4000. TCR beta libraries were built with iRepertoire HTBI primers and Arm-PCR amplification of CDR3 regions. Before sequencing, the PCR products went through gel purification. The original methods were these. Gene usage analysis of CDR3 amino acid clonotypes used the 55 to 65 TRBV and 14 TRBJ segments found across samples. COPE and FqMerger were used to merge the filtered high-quality paired reads into contigs. BLAST was used to align contigs to the IMGT TRBV, TRBD and TRBJ reference genes, and CDR3 was defined following IMGT. Any clonotype with a frequency above 0.1% was classified as a highly expanded clone. Shannon entropy served as the measure of repertoire diversity, while the Gini coefficient captured V-J evenness. A clonotype was considered public if more than one individual shared it. TCRdb reanalyzed the raw reads on its own, using fastp at Q25 for trimming and MiXCR for clone calling, and kept in-frame beta chains. Entries that share a CDR3 protein sequence are merged under the most common genes and DNA. For this entry, the V and J calls and clone size follow TCRdb and not the study's own pipeline. The sample profile shows about 520,000 distinct CDR3 sequences; about 11% of them were found once. The ten largest clones represent around 10% of the sample.

V sheds 6 bases and J sheds 6 bases, leaving 21 bases between their ends. The CDR3, from cysteine to phenylalanine, totals 15 residues. Only CDR3 DNA remains: 45 bases, in frame from the first base. For CDR1 and CDR2, the germline V gene (reference sequence) lists MNHEY and SMNVEV. The record originates from a study of regulatory T cells in long-lasting Graves disease (dated by TCRdb to about 2021). Turning to the overall study: Patients with newly diagnosed Graves' disease had been on antithyroid drugs for under 3 months. This study used TCR sequencing and RNA sequencing of peripheral blood to compare persistent Graves' disease patients against newly diagnosed Graves' disease patients. The study was conducted in China and was registered as a clinical trial. A total of about 33 samples underwent TCR sequencing, from 13 patients with persistent Graves' disease and 20 patients with newly diagnosed Graves' disease.

Read against the paper, the sample's time point label means: newly diagnosed GD, antithyroid drugs for less than 3 months. For both TCR sequencing and RNA sequencing, RNA was extracted from PBMCs in TRIzol. The diagnosis of Graves' disease followed American Thyroid Association guidelines. Patients were recruited from an endocrinology department in Xi'an, China. From each patient, 7.5 to 9.5 milliliters of peripheral blood was collected into an EDTA anticoagulant tube. PBMCs were isolated by Ficoll Paque Plus density gradient separation without further T cell sorting. RNA quality was checked with an Agilent 2100 Bioanalyzer and agarose gel, and concentration with a NanoDrop 2000. The full study reports these points: More public clonotypes were shared among persistent patients (roughly 2,700) than among newly diagnosed patients (roughly 1,000). Persistent Graves' disease patients showed lower TCR Shannon entropy and fewer highly expanded clones than newly diagnosed patients, suggesting clonal expansion. Persistent disease showed preferential use of TRBV28, TRBJ1-2 and TRBJ2-5, whereas newly diagnosed disease favored TRBV20-1 and TRBJ2-1. Only peripheral blood was studied, because thyroid tissue, the primary lesion, was inaccessible. The authors acknowledged the small sample size as a limitation that may reduce accuracy. Only the TCR beta chain was sequenced and analyzed.

In addition, the sample was reused for a study of T cells in Graves' hyperthyroidism and ophthalmopathy. The second paper further reports: Stable Graves' hyperthyroidism was defined as the absence of progression to ophthalmopathy over 18 months of follow-up. Hyperthyroidism patients were newly diagnosed, had a disease duration of under 2 months, and were aged 18 to 65 years. Exclusion was applied to patients with uncontrolled infections, other autoimmune diseases, pregnancy or lactation. Diagnoses relied on clinical symptoms, serum thyroxine and TRAb, thyroid ultrasound and orbital computed tomography. The first round of RT-PCR for the TCR CDR3 was performed with the HTBI primer set and the Qiagen OneStep RT-PCR kit. Most expanded thyroid clonotypes (frequency above 0.001) were also found in blood, which suggests that blood repertoires may mirror thyroid immune responses. A model built on a 13 V-J signature distinguished ophthalmopathy from stable hyperthyroidism, reaching 85% to 90% sensitivity and about 81% specificity in cross-validation and 80%/75% in testing. In validation, the model predicted progression to ophthalmopathy with over 65% sensitivity and roughly 72% specificity, a median of about 6.7 months before onset. To identify distinguishing TCR V-J signatures, a discovery cohort of around 100 patients was used, comprising 43 with Graves' ophthalmopathy and around 57 with stable Graves' hyperthyroidism. Prospective prediction of ophthalmopathy was tested in an independent validation cohort consisting of some 19 hyperthyroidism patients and about 17 patients who later progressed to ophthalmopathy. The roughly 100 discovery patients were divided at random into training and test sets in a 7:3 ratio. The study also compared thyroid tissue and blood T-cell repertoires from a handful of Graves' hyperthyroidism patients. After sampling, hyperthyroidism patients received methimazole starting at 30 mg daily, and ophthalmopathy patients received high-dose intravenous methylprednisolone. Libraries were constructed in a second round of multiplex PCR, after which size selection and purification were performed. Sequencing of the libraries was done on an Illumina HiSeq2000 using paired-end 100 bp reads. Raw data were processed with SOAPnuke, discarding reads with adapters, uncalled bases, mean Phred below 15, or no exact constant-primer or identifier match. High-quality paired reads were merged with COPE v1.2.5, and unique nucleotide sequences were defined as clonotypes. MiTCR v1.1 was used to align clonotypes to the IMGT TRBV, TRBD and TRBJ reference segments. Analysis was restricted to V-J combinations with a frequency above 0.0001, which covered roughly 99% of repertoires. A TCS score was defined as the ratio of F50 (clonal expansion) to E x V (chaos), with BLOSUM62-based TCRdist applied between CDR3 peptides within each V-J. Welch's t-statistics and random forest reduced around 520 V-J features to around 14, which were used in a naive Bayes classifier (R e1071). No statistical method was used to fix the sample size in advance, and group allocation was not hidden from the investigators. TCR Vbeta CDR3 sequencing of approximately 140 peripheral blood samples (roughly 43 ophthalmopathy, about 80 hyperthyroidism and approximately 17 progressor patients) is reported in the paper.

The V and J genes are TRBV27 and TRBJ2-7; the best D guess is TRBD2, with 6 bases matching. This TCR was sampled from a woman in her thirties with Graves disease. Donor details come from another sample of the same person, matched by shared clones. This specimen was peripheral blood mononuclear cells (PBMCs), taken at new diagnosis, from a patient treated with antithyroid drugs. CDR3 loop: CASSPRRTAGIEQYF. The sequence in DNA is TGTGCCAGCAGCCCAAGAAGGACGGCGGGGATCGAGCAGTACTTC.